The rows below give T cell receptor beta chains drawn from one sample of a study of long-term antiretroviral therapy in people with HIV. TCRdb keeps only in-frame clones here, not all; method: immunoSEQ multiplex PCR. In the table there are 20,000 to 25,000 clones, 80% to 90% of which are singletons. The starting material was unsorted PBMCs, obtained 0.1 years before starting antiretroviral therapy. Receptors were obtained from a young man with HIV. CDR3s include the opening cysteine and the closing phenylalanine or tryptophan. Fields, in order: clone size, D gene, V gene, J gene, CDR3 protein, CDR3 DNA. D genes are given only for firm matches. Not every row has a clone size; where given, it reads once, few, many or a size class.

clone size: .; D gene: .; V gene: TRBV13; J gene: TRBJ2-1; CDR3 protein: CASSLSSSPHEQFF; CDR3 DNA: TGTGCCAGCAGCTTATCCTCTTCCCCCCATGAGCAGTTCTTC
clone size: .; D gene: .; V gene: TRBV6-1; J gene: TRBJ1-2; CDR3 protein: CASSGTSSYYGYTF; CDR3 DNA: TGTGCCAGCAGCGGCACATCTTCTTACTATGGCTACACCTTC
clone size: .; D gene: .; V gene: TRBV5-1; J gene: TRBJ2-5; CDR3 protein: CASSEVATETQYF; CDR3 DNA: TGCGCCAGCAGCGAGGTAGCGACAGAGACCCAGTACTTC
clone size: .; D gene: TRBD2; V gene: TRBV7-2; J gene: TRBJ2-7; CDR3 protein: CASSLWDGRAHEQYF; CDR3 DNA: TGTGCCAGCAGCTTATGGGACGGGAGGGCCCACGAGCAGTACTTC
clone size: .; D gene: .; V gene: TRBV5-1; J gene: TRBJ1-3; CDR3 protein: CASSLVTGSGNTIYF; CDR3 DNA: TGCGCCAGCAGCTTGGTAACGGGCTCTGGAAACACCATATATTTT
clone size: .; D gene: .; V gene: TRBV27; J gene: TRBJ1-2; CDR3 protein: CASSLLGSLSYGYTF; CDR3 DNA: TGTGCCAGCAGTTTACTTGGCAGCTTATCCTATGGCTACACCTTC
clone size: .; D gene: .; V gene: TRBV19; J gene: TRBJ2-1; CDR3 protein: CASSADQPPQLHEQFF; CDR3 DNA: TGTGCCAGTAGTGCGGATCAACCCCCGCAACTCCATGAGCAGTTCTTC
clone size: medium-sized; D gene: .; V gene: TRBV30; J gene: TRBJ1-1; CDR3 protein: CAWGAGFTEAFF; CDR3 DNA: TGTGCCTGGGGGGCCGGGTTCACTGAAGCTTTCTTT
clone size: .; D gene: .; V gene: TRBV7-2; J gene: TRBJ2-3; CDR3 protein: CASSVVSTDTQYF; CDR3 DNA: TGTGCCAGCAGCGTAGTGAGCACAGATACGCAGTATTTT
clone size: .; D gene: .; V gene: TRBV11-2; J gene: TRBJ1-1; CDR3 protein: CASSEGRAATENTEAFF; CDR3 DNA: TGTGCCAGCAGCGAGGGACGGGCAGCGACCGAAAACACTGAAGCTTTCTTT
clone size: .; D gene: .; V gene: TRBV19; J gene: TRBJ1-2; CDR3 protein: CASSLGGSSNYGYTF; CDR3 DNA: TGTGCCAGTAGCCTCGGGGGATCCTCTAACTATGGCTACACCTTC
clone size: few; D gene: .; V gene: TRBV6-1; J gene: TRBJ1-3; CDR3 protein: CASRTLSSGNTIYF; CDR3 DNA: TGTGCCAGCAGGACCTTGAGCTCTGGAAACACCATATATTTT
clone size: once; D gene: .; V gene: TRBV4-3; J gene: TRBJ2-6; CDR3 protein: CASSQESGGGANVLTF; CDR3 DNA: TGCGCCAGCAGCCAAGAAAGCGGAGGGGGGGCCAACGTCCTGACTTTC
clone size: .; D gene: .; V gene: TRBV2; J gene: TRBJ2-7; CDR3 protein: CASGDYEQYF; CDR3 DNA: TGTGCCAGCGGGGACTACGAGCAGTACTTC
clone size: .; D gene: .; V gene: TRBV19; J gene: TRBJ1-5; CDR3 protein: CASRQEDQPQHF; CDR3 DNA: TGTGCCAGTCGGCAGGAAGATCAGCCCCAGCATTTT
clone size: .; D gene: TRBD1; V gene: TRBV7-8; J gene: TRBJ2-2; CDR3 protein: CASSWDSRGNTGELFF; CDR3 DNA: TGTGCCAGCAGCTGGGACAGCCGAGGGAACACCGGGGAGCTGTTTTTT
clone size: .; D gene: .; V gene: TRBV18; J gene: TRBJ1-1; CDR3 protein: CASSQQTGTTEAFF; CDR3 DNA: TGTGCCAGCTCACAACAAACAGGGACAACTGAAGCTTTCTTT
clone size: once; D gene: TRBD1; V gene: TRBV6-6; J gene: TRBJ2-7; CDR3 protein: CASRLGQGSYEQYF; CDR3 DNA: TGTGCCAGCAGGCTGGGACAGGGATCCTACGAGCAGTACTTC
clone size: .; D gene: TRBD1; V gene: TRBV4-1; J gene: TRBJ1-1; CDR3 protein: CASSPRQGVTNTEAFF; CDR3 DNA: TGCGCCAGCAGCCCTAGACAGGGGGTGACGAACACTGAAGCTTTCTTT
clone size: .; D gene: TRBD1; V gene: TRBV5-4; J gene: TRBJ2-7; CDR3 protein: CASSPGQGYYEQYF; CDR3 DNA: TGTGCCAGCAGCCCGGGACAGGGCTACTACGAGCAGTACTTC
clone size: .; D gene: .; V gene: TRBV9; J gene: TRBJ2-1; CDR3 protein: CASSPGANEQFF; CDR3 DNA: TGTGCCAGCAGCCCGGGGGCAAATGAGCAGTTCTTC
clone size: .; D gene: .; V gene: TRBV2; J gene: TRBJ2-1; CDR3 protein: CASSGLGVAFF; CDR3 DNA: TGTGCCAGCAGTGGACTCGGGGTCGCGTTCTTC
clone size: .; D gene: TRBD1; V gene: TRBV6-6; J gene: TRBJ1-5; CDR3 protein: CASRHRGLGQPQHF; CDR3 DNA: TGTGCCAGCAGACACAGGGGTCTTGGTCAGCCCCAGCATTTT
clone size: .; D gene: TRBD1; V gene: TRBV19; J gene: TRBJ2-2; CDR3 protein: CASSRWGQGRSTGELFF; CDR3 DNA: TGTGCCAGTAGTCGCTGGGGACAGGGACGATCCACCGGGGAGCTGTTTTTT
clone size: .; D gene: TRBD2; V gene: TRBV19; J gene: TRBJ2-7; CDR3 protein: CASSIQRGMGSEQYF; CDR3 DNA: TGTGCCAGTAGTATACAGCGGGGGATGGGATCCGAGCAGTACTTC
clone size: .; D gene: .; V gene: TRBV27; J gene: TRBJ2-7; CDR3 protein: CASSIQGFSYEQYF; CDR3 DNA: TGTGCCAGCAGCATACAGGGATTCTCCTACGAGCAGTACTTC
clone size: .; D gene: .; V gene: TRBV6-4; J gene: TRBJ1-2; CDR3 protein: CASSEVFGGPYGYTF; CDR3 DNA: TGTGCCAGCAGTGAAGTATTTGGGGGCCCCTATGGCTACACCTTC
clone size: .; D gene: .; V gene: TRBV28; J gene: TRBJ2-3; CDR3 protein: CASSPSGPGLGSTDTQYF; CDR3 DNA: TGTGCCAGCAGTCCCAGCGGGCCAGGCCTCGGGAGCACAGATACGCAGTATTTT